This note documents a single T cell receptor beta chain sequence. Primers: 60 Vbeta forward and 13 Jbeta reverse. Produced via immunoSEQ multiplex PCR; TCRdb's table is partial and in-frame only. The sample includes 150,000 to 250,000 clones, 82% seen only once; the top ten take roughly 0.098%. These data are taken from a study of cytomegalovirus exposure and HLA in healthy donors. V shed 3 bases, J shed 0 bases, and the junction held 6 bases outside the gene matches. Germline V gene sequence: CDR1 SGHRS, CDR2 YFSETQ. CDR3 length equals 17 residues. Source material: PBMCs. The chain is built from TRBV5-1 and TRBJ2-1; 10 bases are a match to TRBD2. The receptor comes from a boy younger than 10 in good health and CMV-seronegative. DNA of the CDR3: TGCGCCAGCAGCTCAACTAGCGGGGTTAGCTCCTACAATGAGCAGTTCTTC. Its translation is CASSSTSGVSSYNEQFF.